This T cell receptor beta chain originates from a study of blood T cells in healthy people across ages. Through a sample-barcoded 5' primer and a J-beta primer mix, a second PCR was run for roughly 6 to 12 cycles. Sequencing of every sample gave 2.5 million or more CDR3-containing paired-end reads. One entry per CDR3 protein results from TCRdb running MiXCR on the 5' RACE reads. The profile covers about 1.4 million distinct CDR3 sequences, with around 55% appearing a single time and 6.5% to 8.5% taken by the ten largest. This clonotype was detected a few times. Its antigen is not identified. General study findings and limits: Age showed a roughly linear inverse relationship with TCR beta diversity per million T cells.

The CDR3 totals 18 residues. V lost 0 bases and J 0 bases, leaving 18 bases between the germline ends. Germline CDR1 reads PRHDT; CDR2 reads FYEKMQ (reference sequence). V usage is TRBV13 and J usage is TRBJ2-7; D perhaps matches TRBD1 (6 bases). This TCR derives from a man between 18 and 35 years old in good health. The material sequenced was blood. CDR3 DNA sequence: TGTGCCAGCAGCTTAGGCGGCGTACCAGGGACACTCTCCTACGAGCAGTACTTC. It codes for CASSLGGVPGTLSYEQYF.